This record looks at one T cell receptor beta chain sequence and its context. The sample is drawn from a study of shared clonotypes between healthy human individuals. The germline CDR1 and CDR2 sequences are SGHTA and FQGNSA. Germline trimming cut 5 bases from V and 7 bases from J; bases unmatched to any gene: 13. The CDR3 spans 15 residues. The donors, all of them Caucasian adults, lived in Nashville, Tennessee. Genomic DNA per cell subset filled all wells of several immunoSEQ plates. The data were produced by immunoSEQ multiplex PCR, yet TCRdb's version contains in-frame clones alone and is incomplete. The table records about 1.5 million clones, around 98% of them present only once.

The V and J genes are TRBV7-2 and TRBJ2-7, with TRBD2 identical over 8 bases. Sequencing was carried out using naive CD4+ T cells sorted from blood. The subset is: CD45RA+ positively selected. This sequence was found in a man aged 25-45 years in good health. The CDR3, as DNA: TGTGCCAGCAGCGGAACAGCGGGAGTTAGGAGGGAGCAGTACTTC. It yields the protein CASSGTAGVRREQYF.